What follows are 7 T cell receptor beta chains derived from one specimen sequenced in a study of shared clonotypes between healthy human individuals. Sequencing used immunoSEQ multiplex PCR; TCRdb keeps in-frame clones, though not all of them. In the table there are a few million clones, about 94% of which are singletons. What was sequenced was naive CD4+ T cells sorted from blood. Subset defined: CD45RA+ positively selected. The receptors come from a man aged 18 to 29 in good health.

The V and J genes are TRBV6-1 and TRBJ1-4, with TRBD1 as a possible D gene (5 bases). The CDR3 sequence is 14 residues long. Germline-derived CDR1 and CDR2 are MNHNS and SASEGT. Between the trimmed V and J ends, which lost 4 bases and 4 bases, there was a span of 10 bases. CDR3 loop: CASSVQGNNEKLFF. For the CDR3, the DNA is TGTGCCAGCAGTGTCCAGGGAAATAATGAAAAACTGTTTTTT.

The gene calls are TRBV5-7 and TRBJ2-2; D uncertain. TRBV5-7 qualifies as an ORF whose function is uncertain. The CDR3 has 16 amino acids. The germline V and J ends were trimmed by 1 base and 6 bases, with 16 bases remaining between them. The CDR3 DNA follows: TGTGCCAGCAGCTTGAGATTGGCCGCTCCAGCCGGGGAGCTGTTTTTT. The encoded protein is CASSLRLAAPAGELFF.

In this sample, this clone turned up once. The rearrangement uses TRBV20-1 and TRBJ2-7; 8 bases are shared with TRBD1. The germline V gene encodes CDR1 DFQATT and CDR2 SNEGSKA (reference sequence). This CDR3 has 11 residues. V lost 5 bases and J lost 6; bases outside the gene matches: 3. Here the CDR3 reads CSAWQGAEQYF. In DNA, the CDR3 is TGCAGTGCTTGGCAGGGGGCCGAGCAGTACTTC.

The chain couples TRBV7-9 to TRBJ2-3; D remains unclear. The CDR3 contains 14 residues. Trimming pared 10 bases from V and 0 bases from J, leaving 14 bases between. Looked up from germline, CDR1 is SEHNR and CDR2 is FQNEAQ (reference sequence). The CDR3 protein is CAIESLASTDTQYF. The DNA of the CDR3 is TGTGCCATCGAGAGTCTGGCTAGCACAGATACGCAGTATTTT.

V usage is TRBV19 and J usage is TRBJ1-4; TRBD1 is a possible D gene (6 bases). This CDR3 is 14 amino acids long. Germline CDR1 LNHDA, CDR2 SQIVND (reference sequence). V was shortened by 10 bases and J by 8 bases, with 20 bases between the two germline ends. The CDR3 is CATRDRHGGEKLFF. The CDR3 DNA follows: TGTGCCACCCGAGACAGGCACGGAGGCGAAAAACTGTTTTTT.

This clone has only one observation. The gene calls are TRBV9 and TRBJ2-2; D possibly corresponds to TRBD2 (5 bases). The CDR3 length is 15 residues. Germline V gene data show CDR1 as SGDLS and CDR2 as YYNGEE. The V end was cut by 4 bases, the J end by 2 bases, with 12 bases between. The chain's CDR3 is CASSSEGSNTGELFF. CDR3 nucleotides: TGTGCCAGCAGCTCAGAGGGCTCAAACACCGGGGAGCTGTTTTTT.

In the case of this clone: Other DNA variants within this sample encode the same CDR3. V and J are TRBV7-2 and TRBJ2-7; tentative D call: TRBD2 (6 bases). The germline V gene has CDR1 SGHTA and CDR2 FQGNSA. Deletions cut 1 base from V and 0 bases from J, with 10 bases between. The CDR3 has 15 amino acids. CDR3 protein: CASSLDSGNSYEQYF. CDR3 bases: TGTGCCAGCAGCTTAGATAGCGGAAACTCCTACGAGCAGTACTTC.